Listed here are 20 T cell receptor beta chains from one sample, sequenced in a study of sequential checkpoint blockade in melanoma. This sample's treatment: randomized to nivolumab then ipilimumab (arm A) or the reverse (arm B). This table comes from immunoSEQ multiplex PCR, and its TCRdb copy is limited to in-frame clones, with some not included. Here the sample spans about 18,000 clones, about 69% being singletons. This specimen was CD8+ T cells sorted from blood (inferred from file names), taken from a patient given nivolumab and ipilimumab in sequence. The receptor set was obtained from a human donor with melanoma.

This clone was recorded a few times. The chain has TRBV5-4 and TRBJ2-7, with D possibly TRBD2 on 5 matching bases. This CDR3 has 15 residues. V lost 0 bases and J lost 1, with 11 bases in between. Germline CDR1 and CDR2: SGHNT and YYREEE (reference sequence). In nucleotides, the CDR3 is TGTGCCAGCAGCTTGGCCTTGGGAGTTTCCTACGAGCAGTACTTC. This encodes CASSLALGVSYEQYF.

J is TRBJ2-3 and V is TRBV19, with TRBD2 as a possible D gene (5 bases). The CDR3 loop spans 16 amino acids. The V and J ends lost 7 bases and 0 bases respectively, with 17 bases between them. Germline V gives CDR1 LNHDA, CDR2 SQIVND (reference sequence). This CDR3 reads CASIKDHGMSTDTQYF. The CDR3 DNA follows: TGTGCCAGTATTAAGGACCACGGGATGAGCACAGATACGCAGTATTTT.

The chain joins TRBV7-9 to TRBJ2-1; 14 bases line up with TRBD2. Per the germline V gene, CDR1 is SEHNR and CDR2 is FQNEAQ (reference sequence). The V and J ends lost 5 bases and 6 bases, in that order; junction bases with no gene match: 9. CDR3 length: 17 residues. The CDR3 reads CASSAPTSGRVPNEQFF. The CDR3 region has the DNA TGTGCCAGCAGCGCCCCGACTAGCGGGAGGGTTCCCAATGAGCAGTTCTTC.

This clone was counted only a few times. The chain couples TRBV7-4 to TRBJ1-5; D uncertain. CDR3 size: 14 residues. Trimming pared 1 base from V and 2 bases from J, leaving 6 bases between. Per germline, CDR1 SGHVT and CDR2 SQSDAQ. CDR3 protein: CASSLGVGNQPQHF. The CDR3, as DNA: TGTGCCAGCAGCTTAGGCGTGGGCAATCAGCCCCAGCATTTT.

The genes are TRBV30 and TRBJ1-1; D possibly corresponds to TRBD1 (5 bases). The CDR3 runs to 14 residues. Germline V lookup: CDR1 GTSNPN, CDR2 SVGIG (reference sequence). The V gene lost 2 bases and the J gene lost 2 bases, with 12 bases spanning the gap. CDR3 residues: CAWSSQGVNTEAFF. In nucleotides, the CDR3 is TGTGCCTGGAGTTCGCAGGGCGTAAACACTGAAGCTTTCTTT.

The rearrangement links TRBV5-1 to TRBJ2-7, with a tentative D call TRBD1 (6 bases). V lost 0 bases, J lost 2 bases, and 12 bases lay in between. The germline V gene has CDR1 SGHRS and CDR2 YFSETQ. This CDR3 is built from 15 residues. CDR3 sequence reads: CASSLGGGIPYEQYF. In DNA, the CDR3 is TGCGCCAGCAGCTTGGGAGGGGGAATCCCCTACGAGCAGTACTTC.

This clone is categorized as medium-sized. The chain is built from TRBV6-4 and TRBJ2-3; 10 nucleotides align to TRBD1. The V and J ends lost 2 bases and 1 base, in that order; junction bases with no gene match: 0. Germline V lookup: CDR1 MRHNA, CDR2 SNTAGT. The CDR3 consists of 15 residues. CDR3 protein: CASSDGTGGTDTQYF. In nucleotides, the CDR3 is TGTGCCAGCAGTGACGGGACAGGGGGCACAGATACGCAGTATTTT.

In its sample, this clone was seen a few times. The chain couples TRBV5-1 to TRBJ2-1; D might be TRBD2 (5 bases). CDR1 and CDR2 from the germline V gene are SGHRS and YFSETQ. There are 13 residues in the CDR3. Trimming shortened V by 3 bases and J by 8 bases, and 12 bases separated the two germline ends. CDR3: CASSWVDGDEQFF. The CDR3 DNA sequence: TGCGCCAGCAGCTGGGTAGACGGGGATGAGCAGTTCTTC.

V and J are TRBV6-5 and TRBJ2-5, with TRBD1 matching over 10 bases. J was trimmed by 4 bases and V by 6 bases; bases with no gene match: 5. This CDR3 contains 14 residues. Germline loops: CDR1 MNHEY, CDR2 SVGAGI. The CDR3 region is CASRGTGEVETQYF. Here the CDR3 DNA reads TGTGCCAGCAGAGGGACAGGGGAGGTAGAGACCCAGTACTTC.

This clone was seen a handful of times. This sample includes further DNA sequences coding for the same CDR3. The rearrangement links TRBV7-9 to TRBJ2-2; 8 bases agree with TRBD1. The V gene's germline CDR1 is SEHNR and CDR2 FQNEAQ (reference sequence). This CDR3 has 16 amino acids. With V trimmed by 5 bases and J by 6 bases, 11 bases remained unmatched. The CDR3 nucleotides read TGTGCCAGCAGCATCCTCGGGACAGGTCGGCCCGGGGAGCTGTTTTTT. This encodes CASSILGTGRPGELFF.

Note on this clone: Its ends do not fully match the called genes, so a read error is possible. The genes are TRBV10-3 and TRBJ1-3; no clear D gene. Per the germline V gene, CDR1 is ENHRY and CDR2 is SYGVKD. This CDR3 region has 11 residues. In DNA, the CDR3 is TGCGCCGTTTATAATGGAAACACCATATATTTT. Residues: CAVYNGNTIYF.

The chain carries TRBV7-8 and TRBJ1-1; TRBD1 matches at 12 bases. Per germline, CDR1 SGHVS and CDR2 FQNEAQ. The CDR3 has 18 residues. With 1 base clipped from V and 4 bases from J, the junction kept 10 bases outside the gene matches. The CDR3 region has the DNA TGTGCCAGCAGCTTAGGTGCTGGGGACAGGGGGCCTGGCACTGAAGCTTTCTTT. Translating gives CASSLGAGDRGPGTEAFF.

The V gene is TRBV9, the J gene TRBJ2-7; TRBD1 might be the D (6 bases). Trimming removed 2 bases from V and 4 bases from J, with 13 bases in between. The CDR3 is 14 amino acids. Looked up from germline, CDR1 is SGDLS and CDR2 is YYNGEE. DNA for the CDR3: TGTGCCAGCAGCGTTACGGACAGATTGTACGAGCAGTACTTC. The encoded protein is CASSVTDRLYEQYF.

This clone was seen only once. Since a far larger clone is one base different, this is likely a read error. The sample holds other DNA sequences that translate to the same CDR3. The chain uses TRBV7-7 and TRBJ2-7; 8 bases match TRBD1. The germline CDR1 and CDR2 sequences are SSHAT and FNYEAQ (reference sequence). This CDR3 has 14 amino acids. CDR3 sequence reads: CASSPTGELYEQYF. For the CDR3, the DNA is TGTGCTAGCAGCCCGACAGGGGAGCTATACGAGCAGTACTTC.

The chain joins TRBV29-1 to TRBJ1-1; D is unresolved. This CDR3 has 12 residues. The V gene lost 7 bases and the J gene lost 0 bases, with 9 bases spanning the gap. CDR1 is SQVTM, CDR2 ANQGSEA, per germline. The CDR3 loop reads CSGGLMNTEAFF. In DNA, the CDR3 is TGCAGCGGCGGGTTAATGAACACTGAAGCTTTCTTT.

This chain links TRBV29-1 with TRBJ2-2; the D gene is possibly TRBD1 (5 bases). Germline V gene lookup returns CDR1 SQVTM and CDR2 ANQGSEA. V lost 3 bases and J lost 1, with 12 bases in between. The CDR3 contains 15 residues. The CDR3 DNA follows: TGCAGCGTTGAGGCGGACAACCTGAACACCGGGGAGCTGTTTTTT. Protein product: CSVEADNLNTGELFF.

V gene TRBV9 combines with J gene TRBJ1-5, with D maybe TRBD1 (6 bases). Deletions cut 3 bases from V and 6 bases from J, with 16 bases between. This CDR3 is built from 15 residues. Germline V gives CDR1 SGDLS, CDR2 YYNGEE. The CDR3 DNA follows: TGTGCCAGCAGCGACCGCGGGGGGGCAGGTCAGCCCCAGCATTTT. Encoded protein: CASSDRGGAGQPQHF.

The chain has TRBV7-9 and TRBJ2-3, with 10 bases fitting TRBD1. This CDR3 has 16 residues. Germline V gene data show CDR1 as SEHNR and CDR2 as FQNEAQ (reference sequence). J was trimmed by 5 bases and V by 5 bases; bases with no gene match: 10. DNA for the CDR3: TGTGCCAGCAGCCACAGGACAGGGGGAGAGGAAGATACGCAGTATTTT. This codes for CASSHRTGGEEDTQYF. Drawing the rest from reference TRBV7-9 and TRBJ2-3, the complete variable domain is DTGVSQNPRHKITKRGQNVTFRCDPISEHNRLYWYRQTLGQGPEFLTYFQNEAQLEKSRLLSDRFSAERPKGSFSTLEIQRTEQGDSAMYLCASSHRTGGEEDTQYFGPGTRLTVL.

The rearrangement joins TRBV15 to TRBJ2-3; 8 bases fit TRBD2. The CDR3 is made up of 18 amino acids. The ends lost 0 bases at V and 5 bases at J; junction bases unmatched: 13. From germline, CDR1 is LNHNV and CDR2 YYDKDF (reference sequence). This chain's CDR3 is CATSRDRWSGGQGDTQYF. The CDR3 nucleotides are TGTGCCACCAGCAGAGATCGGTGGAGCGGGGGCCAGGGAGATACGCAGTATTTT.

The V call is TRBV11-2, the J call TRBJ2-7, with 7 bases identical to TRBD1. J was trimmed by 2 bases and V by 1 base; bases with no gene match: 2. This CDR3 has 14 amino acids. From germline, CDR1 is SGHAT and CDR2 FQNNGV. The CDR3 loop reads CASSLGTGAYEQYF. The CDR3 DNA reads TGTGCCAGCAGCTTAGGGACAGGAGCCTACGAGCAGTACTTC. The whole variable domain, filled in from reference TRBV11-2 and TRBJ2-7, reads EAGVAQSPRYKIIEKRQSVAFWCNPISGHATLYWYQQILGQGPKLLIQFQNNGVVDDSQLPKDRFSAERLKGVDSTLKIQPAKLEDSAVYLCASSLGTGAYEQYFGPGTRLTVT.